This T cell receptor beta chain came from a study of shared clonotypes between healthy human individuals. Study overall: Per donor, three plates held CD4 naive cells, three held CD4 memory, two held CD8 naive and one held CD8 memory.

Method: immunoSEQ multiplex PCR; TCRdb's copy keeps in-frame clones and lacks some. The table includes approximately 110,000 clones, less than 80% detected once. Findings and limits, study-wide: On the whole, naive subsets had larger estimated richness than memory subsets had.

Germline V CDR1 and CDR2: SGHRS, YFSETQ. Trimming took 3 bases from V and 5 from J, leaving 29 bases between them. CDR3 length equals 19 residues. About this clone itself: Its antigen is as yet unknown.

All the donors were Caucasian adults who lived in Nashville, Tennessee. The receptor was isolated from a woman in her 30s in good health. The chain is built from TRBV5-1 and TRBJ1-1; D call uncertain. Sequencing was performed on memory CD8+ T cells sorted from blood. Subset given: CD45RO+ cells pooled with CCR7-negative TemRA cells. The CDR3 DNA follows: TGCGCCAGCAGCTCGACCCCAAACTTACTCGACCCACCGGGGACTGAAGCTTTCTTT. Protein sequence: CASSSTPNLLDPPGTEAFF.